This TCR beta chain is from a study of T-cell reconstitution after alpha-beta-depleted transplantation in children. Preparing the TCRbeta library involved the use of unique molecular identifiers. A single record per CDR3 protein comes from TCRdb applying MiXCR to the PCR reads. The sample shows about a million distinct CDR3 sequences, around 30% of them seen only once. Notes on the study in general: Alpha-beta T cells about two months after transplant reportedly derived from several hundred expanded graft clones. Diversity and T-cell counts at one year after transplant derived mostly from new T cells.

The CDR3 extends over 14 amino acids. V gave up 3 bases and J gave up 5 bases; unmatched junction bases: 8. The germline V gene has CDR1 SQVTM and CDR2 ANQGSEA. A single count supports this clonotype. Antigen specificity is unknown. The sample consisted of PBMCs, mostly from graft donor cells, taken 360 days after TCRalphabeta/CD19-depleted stem cell transplant. The sequence came from a boy less than two years old who had a stem cell transplant for SCID, so the T cells may come from the graft donor. The chain is built from TRBV29-1 and TRBJ2-5, with 8 bases fitting TRBD1. CDR3 sequence: CSVDGTGGWETQYF. CDR3 nucleotide sequence: TGCAGCGTTGACGGGACAGGTGGTTGGGAGACCCAGTACTTC.